This T cell receptor beta chain was profiled in a study of T cell responses to AZD1222 COVID-19 vaccine. Overall study results and limits: Scientists sampled the repertoires only once the peak T cell response had passed. White British ancestry dominated among donors, who included more females, and clonal diversity was possibly underestimated. There were vaccine-associated CD4 TCRs across spike, dominant at 160-218 and 743-854.

Analysis merged second doses at about 4 or about 12 weeks. Trimming took 2 bases from V and 2 from J, leaving 3 bases between them. The CDR3 has 12 amino acids. Germline CDR1 and CDR2: SEHNR and FQNEAQ (reference sequence). A note on this clone: Its antigen is unidentified.

TCRdb's table, derived via immunoSEQ multiplex PCR, lists solely in-frame clones and lacks some. The repertoire has approximately 120,000 clones, 70% to 90% of them found once; the top ten carry roughly 8.9%. This TCR derives from an adult who received the AZD1222 COVID-19 vaccine. The chain links TRBV7-9 to TRBJ1-1; D gene uncertain. Sequenced material: peripheral blood, taken 28 days after the second AZD1222 dose. The CDR3 here is CASSLLNTEAFF. The CDR3 DNA is TGTGCCAGCAGCTTACTAAACACTGAAGCTTTCTTT.